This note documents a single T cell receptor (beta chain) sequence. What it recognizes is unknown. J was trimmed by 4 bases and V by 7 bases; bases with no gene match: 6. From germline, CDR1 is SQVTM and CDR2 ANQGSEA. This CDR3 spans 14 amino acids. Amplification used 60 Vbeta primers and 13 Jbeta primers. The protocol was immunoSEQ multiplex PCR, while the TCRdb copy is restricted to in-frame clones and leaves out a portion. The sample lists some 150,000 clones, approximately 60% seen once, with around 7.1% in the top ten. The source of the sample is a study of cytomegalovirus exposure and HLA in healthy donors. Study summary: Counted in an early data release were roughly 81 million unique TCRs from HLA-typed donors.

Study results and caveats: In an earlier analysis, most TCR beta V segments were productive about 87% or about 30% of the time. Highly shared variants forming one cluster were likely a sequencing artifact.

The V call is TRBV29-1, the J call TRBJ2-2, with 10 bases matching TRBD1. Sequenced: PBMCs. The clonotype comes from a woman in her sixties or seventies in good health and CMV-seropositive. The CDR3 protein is CSGLRDRGTGELFF. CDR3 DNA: TGCAGCGGACTCCGGGACAGGGGCACCGGGGAGCTGTTTTTT.